A selection of T cell receptor beta chains follows, all from one sample in a study of T cells in Graves' hyperthyroidism and ophthalmopathy. Each CDR3 protein is one row after TCRdb ran MiXCR on the multiplex PCR reads. This sample yields around 600,000 distinct CDR3 sequences, of which 11% to 15% are seen a single time; roughly 7% belongs to the top ten. Sequencing used blood. Receptors were obtained from a woman aged 18-29 years with Graves' ophthalmopathy. Both conserved end residues are part of each CDR3. The order of the fields is V gene, clone size, J gene, D gene, CDR3 protein, CDR3 DNA. A D gene is named only where the DNA matches it firmly. Clone size appears in some rows only: once, few, many, or a class for an expanded clone.

TRBV12-3/TRBV12-4	many	TRBJ1-5	TRBD1	CASSPHGTGSNQPQHF	TGTGCCAGCAGCCCCCACGGGACAGGGAGCAATCAGCCCCAGCATTTT
TRBV11-3	many	TRBJ1-6	TRBD1	CASSLAGTDNSPLHF	TGTGCCAGCAGCTTAGCGGGGACAGATAATTCACCCCTCCACTTT
TRBV12-3/TRBV12-4	many	TRBJ2-7	NA	CASTRQVTSYEQYF	TGTGCCAGCACTCGACAGGTAACCTCCTACGAGCAGTACTTC
TRBV28	many	TRBJ1-4	TRBD1	CASWGQGGSEKLFF	TGTGCCTCATGGGGACAGGGAGGATCTGAAAAACTGTTTTTT
TRBV5-1	NA	TRBJ1-2	NA	CASSLRPLDNSNYGYTF	TGCGCCAGCAGCTTAAGACCTTTGGACAACTCTAACTATGGCTACACCTTC
TRBV27	few	TRBJ1-2	NA	CASSGGTVNCGYTF	TGTGCCAGCAGTGGGGGGACGGTAAACTGTGGCTACACCTTC
TRBV6-1	many	TRBJ1-2	NA	CASRNPGVQGYTF	TGTGCCAGCAGGAACCCAGGGGTGCAAGGCTACACCTTC
TRBV19	few	TRBJ2-1	NA	CASSIFGTTGNEQFF	TGTGCCAGTAGTATATTCGGCACCACGGGGAATGAGCAGTTCTTC
TRBV27	many	TRBJ2-3	NA	CATWGYFGDTQYF	TGTGCCACGTGGGGGTATTTTGGCGATACGCAGTATTTT
TRBV29-1	many	TRBJ2-2	NA	CSVRRGEQNTGELFF	TGCAGCGTTCGAAGGGGGGAACAGAACACCGGGGAGCTGTTTTTT
TRBV9	many	TRBJ1-6	NA	CASSVDGFNSPLHF	TGTGCCAGCAGCGTAGATGGGTTTAATTCACCCCTCCACTTT
TRBV28	many	TRBJ2-1	NA	CASSLWERSYNEQFF	TGTGCCAGCAGTTTATGGGAGAGGTCCTACAATGAGCAGTTCTTC
TRBV2	NA	TRBJ2-3	TRBD2	CASSEGPPGLAGGTDTQYF	TGTGCCAGCAGTGAAGGACCCCCGGGACTAGCGGGAGGCACAGATACGCAGTATTTT
TRBV30	many	TRBJ2-7	NA	CAWEGGGTRQYF	TGTGCCTGGGAGGGAGGGGGGACAAGGCAGTACTTC
TRBV20-1	NA	TRBJ2-1	NA	CSARSASSYNEQFF	TGCAGTGCTAGAAGCGCTAGCTCCTACAATGAGCAGTTCTTC
TRBV20-1	many	TRBJ2-7	NA	CSARDTGTFYEQYF	TGCAGTGCTAGAGATACCGGGACTTTCTACGAGCAGTACTTC
TRBV7-3	many	TRBJ1-2	NA	CASSLTDDESYTF	TGTGCCAGCAGCTTAACTGACGACGAGAGCTACACCTTC
TRBV9	many	TRBJ2-7	TRBD2	CASSVKREAYEQYF	TGTGCCAGCAGCGTTAAGCGGGAGGCATACGAGCAGTACTTC
TRBV9	NA	TRBJ2-1	TRBD1	CASSGGTPPGQHYNEQFF	TGTGCCAGCAGCGGAGGAACGCCCCCGGGACAGCACTACAATGAGCAGTTCTTC
TRBV3-1	many	TRBJ2-7	NA	CASKSAGRILPYEQYF	TGTGCCAGCAAGTCGGCAGGCCGCATCCTACCCTACGAGCAGTACTTC
TRBV5-8	many	TRBJ2-5	NA	CASSLAQGVKTQYF	TGTGCCAGCAGCTTGGCTCAGGGAGTGAAGACCCAGTACTTC
TRBV20-1	few	TRBJ2-2	TRBD2	CSARVGVAGTTGELFF	TGCAGTGCTAGGGTGGGAGTAGCGGGAACAACCGGGGAGCTGTTTTTT
TRBV14	few	TRBJ2-1	TRBD1	CASSQVRGLADLKSNEQFF	TGTGCCAGCAGCCAAGTGAGGGGGCTCGCTGACCTAAAATCCAATGAGCAGTTCTTC
TRBV7-2	many	TRBJ1-5	NA	CASSLGVRGPYSNQPQHF	TGTGCCAGCAGCTTGGGGGTGAGAGGGCCCTATAGCAATCAGCCCCAGCATTTT
TRBV6-6	many	TRBJ2-7	TRBD2	CASSYGGSGFYEQYF	TGTGCCAGCAGTTACGGCGGGAGTGGTTTCTACGAGCAGTACTTC
TRBV7-2	many	TRBJ1-5	NA	CASSFQGRSNQPQHF	TGTGCCAGCAGCTTCCAGGGAAGGAGCAATCAGCCCCAGCATTTT
TRBV27	many	TRBJ2-7	TRBD1	CATSRRDRGGEQYF	TGTGCCACCTCACGCCGGGACAGGGGTGGTGAGCAGTACTTC
TRBV27	many	TRBJ2-1	TRBD1	CASSPLTRQGDSYNEQFF	TGTGCCAGCAGTCCACTCACCAGACAGGGGGACTCCTACAATGAGCAGTTCTTC
TRBV24-1	few	TRBJ2-1	NA	CATSDTYPRRKTVSSYNEQFF	TGTGCCACCAGTGATACCTACCCCCGGAGGAAGACAGTTAGCTCCTACAATGAGCAGTTCTTC
TRBV10-2	many	TRBJ2-5	TRBD2	CASRIGLAGGKTQYF	TGCGCCAGCAGGATCGGTCTAGCGGGAGGAAAGACCCAGTACTTC
TRBV6-2/TRBV6-3	NA	TRBJ2-7	TRBD2	CASTPRLSGAYEQYF	TGTGCCAGCACCCCCCGGCTTAGCGGGGCCTACGAGCAGTACTTC
TRBV12-3/TRBV12-4	few	TRBJ2-3	TRBD1	CASSLALQGARDTQYF	TGTGCCAGCAGTTTAGCGTTACAGGGGGCAAGAGATACGCAGTATTTT
TRBV12-3/TRBV12-4	many	TRBJ1-1	NA	CASSLKRWEAREAFF	TGTGCCAGCAGTTTAAAAAGATGGGAGGCACGTGAAGCTTTCTTT
TRBV12-5	NA	TRBJ1-1	TRBD1	CASGLVLGQGARNTEAFF	TGTGCTAGTGGTTTGGTACTAGGACAGGGGGCAAGGAACACTGAAGCTTTCTTT
TRBV7-6	many	TRBJ2-7	TRBD1	CASSLYRGPSYEQYF	TGTGCCAGCAGCTTATACAGGGGGCCCTCCTACGAGCAGTACTTC
TRBV7-8	many	TRBJ1-1	TRBD1	CASSSPRGRAEAFF	TGTGCCAGCAGCTCTCCGAGGGGGCGGGCTGAAGCTTTCTTT
TRBV18	NA	TRBJ2-3	NA	CASSPRREFTDTQYF	TGTGCCAGCTCACCTCGTAGAGAGTTCACAGATACGCAGTATTTT
TRBV6-2/TRBV6-3	many	TRBJ2-1	NA	CASSYFLDPLGSYNEQFF	TGTGCCAGCAGTTACTTTCTGGATCCCTTAGGCTCCTACAATGAGCAGTTCTTC
TRBV5-1	many	TRBJ2-3	NA	CASSPGPPIYTDTQYF	TGCGCCAGCAGCCCGGGACCCCCTATTTACACAGATACGCAGTATTTT
TRBV28	many	TRBJ2-1	NA	CASRTTIRDTISNEQFF	TGTGCCAGCAGAACGACAATCCGGGACACTATATCAAATGAGCAGTTCTTC